This record covers a single T cell receptor beta chain. The CDR3 sequence is 14 residues long. In germline, CDR1 is GTSNPN, CDR2 SVGIG (reference sequence). Trimming stripped 2 bases from V and 5 bases from J, with 12 bases between. This record belongs to a study of CD8 T cells in Susac syndrome. From blood CD8+ and CD4+ T cells, the TCR beta chain was sequenced. Negative isolation yielded CD4+ and CD8+ T cells, and FACS enriched TEMRA cells. Reverse transcription of roughly 0.45 to 1 ug RNA used random hexamers. immunoSEQ multiplex PCR amplified TCR beta CDR3 across 54 Vbeta, 13 Jbeta. TCRdb recomputed calls from the immunoSEQ multiplex PCR reads with MiXCR, one row per CDR3 protein. Here the sample spans 210,000 or so distinct CDR3 sequences, about 93% being singletons.

Sample: CD8+ T cells from PBMCs. The chain links TRBV30 to TRBJ2-2; D ambiguous. This clonotype was obtained from a human donor with multiple sclerosis. The chain's CDR3 is CAWSWGTFTGELFF. The CDR3 bases are TGTGCCTGGAGTTGGGGTACTTTTACCGGGGAGCTGTTTTTT.